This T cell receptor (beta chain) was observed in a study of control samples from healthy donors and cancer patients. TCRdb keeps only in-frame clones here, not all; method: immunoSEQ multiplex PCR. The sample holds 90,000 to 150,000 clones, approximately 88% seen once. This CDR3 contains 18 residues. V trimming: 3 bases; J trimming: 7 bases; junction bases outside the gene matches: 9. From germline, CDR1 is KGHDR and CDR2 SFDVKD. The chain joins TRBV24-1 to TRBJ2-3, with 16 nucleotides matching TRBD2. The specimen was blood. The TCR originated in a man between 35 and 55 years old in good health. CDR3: CATSDPGLAGGHSNTQYF. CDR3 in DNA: TGTGCCACCAGTGATCCGGGACTAGCGGGGGGGCATTCAAATACGCAGTATTTT.